The clone carrying this T cell receptor (beta chain) was seen a single time. TCRdb's table, derived via immunoSEQ multiplex PCR, lists solely in-frame clones and lacks some. The sample has some 380,000 clones, approximately 91% seen once; the top ten hold 2% to 2.5%. Clinical histories supplied by participants themselves formed the basis of cohort assignment. This record comes from a study of blood T cell repertoires in COVID-19. Germline V gene data show CDR1 as LGHDT and CDR2 as YNNKEL (reference sequence). With 4 bases removed from V and 0 bases from J, the gap between germline ends came to 7 bases. CDR3 length: 14 amino acids.

This receptor was taken from a woman in her thirties or forties with acute COVID-19. Specimen: PBMCs or T cells enriched from blood (not recorded which). The chain uses TRBV3-1 (or the pseudogene TRBV3-2) and TRBJ1-3; D is uncertain. CDR3 DNA sequence: TGTGCCAGCAGCCCGGTCTCCTCTGGAAACACCATATATTTT. It is translated as CASSPVSSGNTIYF.